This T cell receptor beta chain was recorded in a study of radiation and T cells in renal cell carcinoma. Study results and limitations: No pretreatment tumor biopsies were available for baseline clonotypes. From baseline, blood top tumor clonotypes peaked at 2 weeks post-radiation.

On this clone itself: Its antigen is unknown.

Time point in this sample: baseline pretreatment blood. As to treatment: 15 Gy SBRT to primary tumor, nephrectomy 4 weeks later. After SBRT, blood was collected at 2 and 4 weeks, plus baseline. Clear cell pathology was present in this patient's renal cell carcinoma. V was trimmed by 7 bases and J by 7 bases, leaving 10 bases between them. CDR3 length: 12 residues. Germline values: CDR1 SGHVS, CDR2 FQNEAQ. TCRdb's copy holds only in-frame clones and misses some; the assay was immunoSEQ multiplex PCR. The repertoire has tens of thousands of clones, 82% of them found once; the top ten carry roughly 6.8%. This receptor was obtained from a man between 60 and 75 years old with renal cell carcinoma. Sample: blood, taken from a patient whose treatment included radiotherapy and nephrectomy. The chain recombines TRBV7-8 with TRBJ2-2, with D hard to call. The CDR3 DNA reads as TGTGCCAGCAAACCCCCCCTCGGGGAGCTGTTTTTT. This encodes CASKPPLGELFF.